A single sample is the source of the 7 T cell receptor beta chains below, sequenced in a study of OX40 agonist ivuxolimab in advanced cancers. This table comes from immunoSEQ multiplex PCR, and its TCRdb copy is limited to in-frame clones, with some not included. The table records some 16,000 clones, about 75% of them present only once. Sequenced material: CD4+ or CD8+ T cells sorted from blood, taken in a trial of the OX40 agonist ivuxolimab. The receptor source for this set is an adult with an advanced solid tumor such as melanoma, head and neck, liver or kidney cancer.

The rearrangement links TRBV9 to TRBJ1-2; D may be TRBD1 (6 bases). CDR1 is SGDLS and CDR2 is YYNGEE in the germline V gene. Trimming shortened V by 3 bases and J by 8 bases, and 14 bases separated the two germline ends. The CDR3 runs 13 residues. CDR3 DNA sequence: TGTGCCAGCAGCGCGACAGGTTCGGAAGGCTACACCTTC. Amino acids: CASSATGSEGYTF.

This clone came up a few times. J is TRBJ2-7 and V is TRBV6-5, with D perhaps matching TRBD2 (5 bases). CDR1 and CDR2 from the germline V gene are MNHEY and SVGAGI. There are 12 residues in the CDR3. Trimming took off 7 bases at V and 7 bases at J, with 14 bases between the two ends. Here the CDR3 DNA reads TGTGCCAGCACCCCCGGAGGCACGGAGCAGTACTTC. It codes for CASTPGGTEQYF.

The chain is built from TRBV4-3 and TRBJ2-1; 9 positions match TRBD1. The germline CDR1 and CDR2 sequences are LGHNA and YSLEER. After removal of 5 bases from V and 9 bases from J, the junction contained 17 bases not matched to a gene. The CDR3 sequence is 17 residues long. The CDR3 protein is CASSWGWTGVRGSEQFF. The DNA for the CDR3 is TGCGCCAGCAGCTGGGGGTGGACAGGGGTCCGGGGGAGTGAGCAGTTCTTC.

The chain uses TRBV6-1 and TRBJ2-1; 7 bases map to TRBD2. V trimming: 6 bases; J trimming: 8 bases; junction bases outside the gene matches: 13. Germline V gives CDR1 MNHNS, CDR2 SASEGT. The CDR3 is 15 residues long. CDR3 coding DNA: TGTGCCAGCAGCGTTGCTAGCGGACCTCTGGATGAGCAGTTCTTC. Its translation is CASSVASGPLDEQFF.

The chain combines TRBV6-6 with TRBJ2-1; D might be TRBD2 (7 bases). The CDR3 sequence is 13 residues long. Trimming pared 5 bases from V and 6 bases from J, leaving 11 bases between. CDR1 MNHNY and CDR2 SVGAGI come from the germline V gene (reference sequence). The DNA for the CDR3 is TGTGCCAGCAGTAGAGGGGGGGTCAATGAGCAGTTCTTC. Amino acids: CASSRGGVNEQFF.

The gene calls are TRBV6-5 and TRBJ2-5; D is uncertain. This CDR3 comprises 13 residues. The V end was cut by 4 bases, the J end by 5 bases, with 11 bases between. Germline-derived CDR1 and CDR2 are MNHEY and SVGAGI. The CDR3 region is CASSSEHWETQYF. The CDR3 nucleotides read TGTGCCAGCAGTTCCGAGCATTGGGAGACCCAGTACTTC.

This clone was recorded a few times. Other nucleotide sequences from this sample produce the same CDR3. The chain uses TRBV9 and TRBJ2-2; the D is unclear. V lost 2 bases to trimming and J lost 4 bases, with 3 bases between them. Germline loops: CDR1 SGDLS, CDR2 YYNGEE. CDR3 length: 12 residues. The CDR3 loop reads CASSVRTGELFF. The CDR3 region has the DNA TGTGCCAGCAGCGTTCGCACCGGGGAGCTGTTTTTT. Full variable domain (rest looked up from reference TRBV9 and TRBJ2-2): DSGVTQTPKHLITATGQRVTLRCSPRSGDLSVYWYQQSLDQGLQFLIQYYNGEERAKGNILERFSAQQFPDLHSELNLSSLELGDSALYFCASSVRTGELFFGEGSRLTVL.